The TCR beta chain described here comes from a study of T cells after yellow fever vaccination (dated by TCRdb to the late 2010s). Study-wide context: The SMART-Seq v4 Ultra Low Input RNA kit was used to prepare libraries from fractions with low cell numbers. Blood was collected at multiple timepoints before and after primary and secondary immunization, and bulk PBMC replicates and cell subsets were isolated. The cohort comprised two healthy male donors, one aged 18 to 30 and one aged 30 to 40 years. To follow T-cell clones before and after primary and booster YFV17D yellow fever vaccination, bulk TCR alpha and beta repertoires were sequenced over time. Beyond this particular receptor, the publication reports: Most clones expanded after primary vaccination (96% of CD4 and roughly 88% of CD8) were re-detected after the booster, suggesting that broad memory maintenance occurred. Compared with the primary T-cell response, the secondary T-cell response was weaker but faster, peaking on day 5 rather than day 15. Because only two donors were included in the study, the extent to which the findings can be generalized is limited. Computational filtering was required because FACS-sorted repertoires could contain abundant contaminating clonotypes from the bulk population. A small fraction of clonotypes appeared in both the CD4 and CD8 compartments, likely as a result of convergent recombination.

Worth noting for this clonotype: The clone's antigen remains unknown. No clone much larger than this one lies a single base away; base qualities are absent.

This specimen's treatment or condition label, interpreted: live attenuated yellow fever vaccine strain. PBMCs were isolated from peripheral blood using a standard Ficoll-Paque protocol. CD4 and CD8 T-cell fractions were isolated with Dynabeads CD4 and CD8 positive selection kits. TriZol was used to extract RNA from bulk PBMCs, CD4 and CD8 fractions, and dextramer-positive and dextramer-negative fractions. The CDR3 runs 13 amino acids, cysteine and phenylalanine included. The sequence is cut down to CDR3 DNA, 39 bases in frame from base 1. The V end loses 3 bases and the J end loses 7 bases, and a stretch of 12 bases separates them. According to the germline V gene, CDR1 reads SGHTA and CDR2 reads FQGTGA. Reads for this sample came from an Illumina NovaSeq 6000. Synthesis of TCR cDNA relied on 5'RACE template switching, a step that introduced a universal primer site along with unique molecular identifiers. Priming of cDNA synthesis was performed from both the TCR alpha and TCR beta constant segments. Library amplification used two PCR steps, and the second PCR step added sample barcodes and sequencing adapters. Libraries were sequenced on Illumina HiSeq 2500 (2x100 bp) or NovaSeq (2x150 bp). In the authors' own workflow: Demultiplexing of reads and collapsing into UMI consensus sequences were performed with MIGEC, and V(D)J alignment was carried out with MiXCR. Vaccine-responding clonotypes were identified with edgeR using replicate PBMC samples, with FDR below 0.01 and a log2 fold change above 5 up to day 15 being required. Each bulk clonotype was labeled CD4 or CD8 based on which sequenced repertoire, CD4 or CD8, contained the clonotype at higher abundance. In TCRdb, the public reads were trimmed at Q25 with fastp and aligned with MiXCR, with productive beta chains retained. Each CDR3 protein appears once, grouped with its most common genes and DNA. Here the V and J calls rest on TCRdb's processing, not on the authors' analysis. The sample table records about 340,000 distinct CDR3 sequences; around an eighth of these occur just once. The biggest ten clones account for roughly 3.1% of the sample.

The chain is assembled from TRBV7-3 and TRBJ1-1; TRBD1 could be the D gene, as 5 bases match. The specimen comprised CD4+ T cells sorted from PBMCs, sampled 15 days after the yellow fever booster vaccination. The sequence derives from a man younger than 35 who received the YFV17D yellow fever vaccine. CDR3 loop: CASSLGGNGEAFF. Here is the DNA: TGTGCCAGCAGCTTGGGGGGAAATGGTGAAGCTTTCTTT.